The clone carrying this T cell receptor beta chain was detected only a few times. The target antigen is unknown. The V gene's germline CDR1 is SGHAT and CDR2 FQNNGV. After removal of 3 bases from V and 2 bases from J, the junction contained 1 base not matched to a gene. The CDR3 extends over 13 amino acids. The data derive from a study of T-cell memory formation after mild COVID-19. Turning to the study itself: Clustering of TCRs was largely donor specific. Overall study findings and caveats: That cross-reactive memory joined was suggested by some responding clones appearing in pre-infection memory. Contracting clones from day 15 to 85 showed balanced CD4/CD8; later expanders favored CD4+. Shrinking CD4+ clones resided mostly in CM and EM, and CD8+ ones in EMRA.

TCRdb re-called the 5' RACE reads with MiXCR, one entry per CDR3 protein. The sample has a few hundred thousand distinct CDR3 sequences; 15% to 20% are singletons. The origin of this receptor is a man aged 18 to 29 who had mild COVID-19 (a few samples of this study predate the infection). Cell type and time point are not known. Sequences were obtained from PBMCs or a T cell subset sorted from them (not recorded which). J is TRBJ2-7 and V is TRBV11-2; 7 bases line up with TRBD2. CDR3 coding DNA: TGTGCCAGCAGCTTCGGGACTACCTACGAGCAGTACGTC. Translating gives CASSFGTTYEQYV.